The 19 T cell receptor beta chains in this list originate from one sample, sequenced in a study of response to subunit inactivated influenza vaccine. TCRdb recomputed calls from the RT-PCR reads with MiXCR, one row per CDR3 protein. The sample has 150,000 to 200,000 distinct CDR3 sequences; more than 10% are singletons. The sample was also reused in another study, on T cells expressing NK-cell markers. That publication notes: Scientists made TCR beta cDNA using 5'RACE template switching with UMIs.

Here the sequenced sample was CD8+ T cells sorted from PBMCs, taken less than 13 days after vaccination. Receptor source: a middle-aged man who received an inactivated influenza vaccine.

The CDR3 region has the DNA TGCGCCAGCAGCCAAGTTTCGGGGGGGACTACTTTCTTT. Translation: CASSQVSGGTTFF. V is TRBV4-3 and J is TRBJ1-1, with D possibly matching TRBD1 (5 bases). The germline gives CDR1 LGHNA, CDR2 YSLEER. The CDR3 is made up of 13 amino acids. The V gene lost 1 base and the J gene lost 12 bases, with 15 bases spanning the gap.

This clonotype was seen only a few times. The chain uses TRBV9 and TRBJ2-1; D possibly corresponds to TRBD2 (6 bases). Between the trimmed V and J ends, which lost 0 bases and 8 bases, there was a span of 15 bases. This CDR3 contains 15 residues. Germline CDR1 reads SGDLS; CDR2 reads YYNGEE. CDR3 amino acids: CASSVGASAFHEQFF. The CDR3 DNA reads TGTGCCAGCAGCGTAGGGGCTAGCGCCTTTCATGAGCAGTTCTTC.

This clonotype came up many times. This chain joins TRBV5-1 and TRBJ2-7; 7 nucleotides line up with TRBD1. Per germline, CDR1 SGHRS and CDR2 YFSETQ. V trimming: 0 bases; J trimming: 4 bases; junction bases outside the gene matches: 4. This CDR3 is 14 amino acids long. CDR3 loop: CASSLADRVYEQYF. The CDR3, as DNA: TGCGCCAGCAGCTTGGCCGACAGGGTTTACGAGCAGTACTTC.

This clonotype has just a few counts. This sequence joins TRBV7-7 and TRBJ2-6, with 7 bases that match TRBD1. Germline CDR1 is SSHAT and CDR2 is FNYEAQ (reference sequence). This CDR3 spans 18 amino acids. The V segment lost 10 bases and the J segment 0 bases; nucleotides outside the gene matches: 15. The CDR3 loop reads CATRDSSTLSSGANVLTF. DNA for the CDR3: TGTGCCACAAGGGACAGCAGTACTCTTAGCTCTGGGGCCAACGTCCTGACTTTC.

This clonotype has only a few counts. The chain uses TRBV27 and TRBJ2-1; 12 positions agree with TRBD2. V trimming: 2 bases; J trimming: 6 bases; junction bases outside the gene matches: 2. CDR1 and CDR2 (germline): MNHEY, SMNVEV (reference sequence). This CDR3 comprises 15 residues. Here the CDR3 reads CASSLGLAGTNEQFF. In DNA form, the CDR3 reads TGTGCCAGCAGTTTAGGACTAGCGGGAACCAATGAGCAGTTCTTC.

This rearrangement joins TRBV7-9 to TRBJ1-1; D unresolved. With 5 bases removed from V and 10 bases from J, the gap between germline ends came to 11 bases. The CDR3 totals 11 residues. From germline, CDR1 is SEHNR and CDR2 FQNEAQ (reference sequence). The CDR3 sequence: CASSAPVGAFF. Here the CDR3 DNA reads TGTGCCAGCAGCGCGCCAGTGGGAGCTTTCTTT.

This clonotype turned up a few times. V usage is TRBV7-9 and J usage is TRBJ1-2, with D unresolved. The germline V and J ends were trimmed by 3 bases and 8 bases, with 16 bases remaining between them. Looked up from germline, CDR1 is SEHNR and CDR2 is FQNEAQ (reference sequence). This CDR3 has 14 amino acids. In nucleotides, the CDR3 is TGTGCCAGCAGCTTCGCATCTGGAGGAGGAGGCTACACCTTC. It yields the protein CASSFASGGGGYTF.

The V gene is TRBV30, the J gene TRBJ2-7; D perhaps matches TRBD1 (5 bases). The ends were cut back, 5 bases at V and 0 bases at J, with 8 bases in the middle. CDR1 GTSNPN and CDR2 SVGIG come from the germline V gene (reference sequence). The CDR3 is made up of 12 amino acids. CDR3 sequence: CAWSGHSYEQYF. The CDR3 nucleotides are TGTGCCTGGTCAGGGCACTCCTACGAGCAGTACTTC.

This clonotype was detected only a few times. The chain recombines TRBV7-9 with TRBJ2-7, with TRBD1 identical over 10 bases. Trimming removed 5 bases from V and 5 bases from J; junction bases left unmatched: 9. This CDR3 comprises 15 residues. Looked up from germline, CDR1 is SEHNR and CDR2 is FQNEAQ (reference sequence). In nucleotides, the CDR3 is TGTGCCAGCAGCCCAGACCCCGGGACAGGGGACGAGCAGTACTTC. It codes for CASSPDPGTGDEQYF.

This clonotype has a count of ten or more. This chain links TRBV4-2 with TRBJ2-1; 11 nucleotides agree with TRBD2. The CDR3 extends over 16 amino acids. J lost 9 bases, V lost 4 bases, and 11 bases had no gene match. The V gene's germline CDR1 is LGHNA and CDR2 YNFKEQ. The CDR3, as DNA: TGTGCCAGCAGCCCAGGCTTAGCGGGGGGGGTAATTGAGCAGTTCTTC. Translation: CASSPGLAGGVIEQFF.

Of note for this clonotype: Being one base from a much bigger clone, this may be a read error. V gene TRBV29-1 combines with J gene TRBJ1-1; D call uncertain. The germline CDR1 and CDR2 sequences are SQVTM and ANQGSEA. The CDR3 consists of 10 residues. The CDR3, as DNA: TGCAGCGTTGGAGGCACTGAAGCTCTCTTT. It is translated as CSVGGTEALF.

This sequence joins TRBV2 and TRBJ2-7, with 9 nucleotides matching TRBD2. The CDR3 is made up of 15 amino acids. The germline V gene encodes CDR1 SNHLY and CDR2 FYNNEI. Trimming took 6 bases from V and 5 from J; bases not matched to a gene: 11. The CDR3 nucleotides are TGTGCCAGCAGCCCAACTAGCGGGCGACGGGACGAGCAGTACTTC. The encoded protein is CASSPTSGRRDEQYF.

This chain joins TRBV4-1 and TRBJ1-1; TRBD1 matches at 8 bases. CDR1 and CDR2 (germline): MGHRA, YSYEKL. There are 18 residues in the CDR3. The J segment lost 6 bases and the V segment lost 2 bases, leaving 17 bases of the junction unmatched. This chain's CDR3 is CASSQRPGLQGVGSEAFF. In DNA, the CDR3 is TGCGCCAGCAGCCAACGCCCCGGGTTACAGGGGGTTGGCTCTGAAGCTTTCTTT.

V is TRBV7-9 and J is TRBJ2-1, with D possibly TRBD1 on 6 matching bases. This CDR3 contains 15 residues. CDR1 and CDR2 from the germline V gene are SEHNR and FQNEAQ (reference sequence). Trimming removed 5 bases from V and 5 bases from J, with 16 bases in between. The CDR3 DNA sequence: TGTGCCAGCAGCCCGCTACAGGGAGCCGACAATGAGCAGTTCTTC. It specifies CASSPLQGADNEQFF.

The V and J genes are TRBV30 and TRBJ2-7; D is possibly TRBD2 (6 bases). CDR1 is GTSNPN and CDR2 is SVGIG in the germline V gene (reference sequence). Trimming left V 3 bases short and J 6 bases short, with 12 bases between. The CDR3 sequence is 12 residues long. The CDR3 DNA is TGTGCCTGGAGGGGACTTGGCATCGAGCAGTACTTC. Translation gives CAWRGLGIEQYF.

This chain connects TRBV10-1 to TRBJ2-3, with unresolved D. Trimming cost V 1 base and J 0 bases, with 14 bases left between them. CDR3 size: 17 residues. Germline values: CDR1 WNHNN, CDR2 SYGVQD (reference sequence). The CDR3 protein is CASSEWSARPSTDTQYF. CDR3 bases: TGCGCCAGCAGTGAGTGGTCGGCACGCCCGAGCACAGATACGCAGTATTTT.

This clonotype was counted between two and nine times. V and J are TRBV5-1 and TRBJ1-4; 8 bases are a match to TRBD1. Germline loops: CDR1 SGHRS, CDR2 YFSETQ. Unmatched junction bases numbered 16, after V lost 5 bases and J lost 4 bases. The CDR3 contains 18 residues. The CDR3 is CASREGVSRGLDNEKLFF. The CDR3 DNA reads TGCGCCAGCAGAGAAGGTGTGAGCAGGGGGCTTGATAATGAAAAACTGTTTTTT.

This clonotype occurred a few times. This chain links TRBV15 with TRBJ2-5, with no clear D. Trimming left V 1 base short and J 2 bases short, with 14 bases between. The CDR3 runs to 16 residues. CDR1 is LNHNV and CDR2 is YYDKDF in the germline V gene (reference sequence). The CDR3 is CATSRGVTARQETQYF. The CDR3 nucleotides are TGTGCCACCAGCAGAGGGGTAACAGCAAGACAAGAGACCCAGTACTTC.

This clonotype was observed a few times. V usage is TRBV6-2 or TRBV6-3 and J usage is TRBJ2-7, with D tentatively TRBD1 (5 bases). The CDR3 loop spans 14 amino acids. CDR1 and CDR2 (germline): MNHEY, SVGEGT. Trimming shortened V by 0 bases and J by 8 bases, and 14 bases separated the two germline ends. CDR3 nucleotides: TGTGCCAGCAGTTACTCATCGACAGATATTCAGCAGTACTTC. Translation: CASSYSSTDIQQYF.